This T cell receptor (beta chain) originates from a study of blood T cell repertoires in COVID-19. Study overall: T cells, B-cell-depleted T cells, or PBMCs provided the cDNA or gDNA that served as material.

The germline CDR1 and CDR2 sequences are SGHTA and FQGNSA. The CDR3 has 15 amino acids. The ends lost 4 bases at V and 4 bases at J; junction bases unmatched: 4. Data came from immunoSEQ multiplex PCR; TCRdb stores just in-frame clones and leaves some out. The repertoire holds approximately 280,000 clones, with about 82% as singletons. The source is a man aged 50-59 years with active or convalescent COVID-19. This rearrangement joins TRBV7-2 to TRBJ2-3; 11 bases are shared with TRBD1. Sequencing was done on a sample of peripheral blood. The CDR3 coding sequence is TGTGCCAGCAGCTCCCGGGGACAGGGGGCAGATACGCAGTATTTT. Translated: CASSSRGQGADTQYF.